This TCR beta chain originates from a study of cytomegalovirus exposure and HLA in healthy donors. This clone was picked up one time. Its antigen is unknown. Use of 60 Vbeta and 13 Jbeta primers characterized the PCR. Method: immunoSEQ multiplex PCR; TCRdb's copy keeps in-frame clones and lacks some. The sample lists tens of thousands of clones, about four fifths occurring once. CDR3 length: 16 residues. Per germline, CDR1 SGDLS and CDR2 YYNGEE. The trim removed 0 bases at V and 1 base at J, leaving 3 bases unmatched. Study-level points and caveats: The CMV antigen specificity of three CMV-associated chains was confirmed through in vitro analysis. In a later analysis, the majority of CMV-associated beta chains seemingly showed HLA restriction.

The sample taken for sequencing was PBMCs. The TCR originated in a man aged 60 to 75 in good health and CMV-seronegative. This sequence joins TRBV9 and TRBJ2-3, with 9 bases lining up with TRBD2. The CDR3 nucleotides are TGTGCCAGCAGCGTAGGGCGGGGGGGCGGCACAGATACGCAGTATTTT. Its protein product is CASSVGRGGGTDTQYF.